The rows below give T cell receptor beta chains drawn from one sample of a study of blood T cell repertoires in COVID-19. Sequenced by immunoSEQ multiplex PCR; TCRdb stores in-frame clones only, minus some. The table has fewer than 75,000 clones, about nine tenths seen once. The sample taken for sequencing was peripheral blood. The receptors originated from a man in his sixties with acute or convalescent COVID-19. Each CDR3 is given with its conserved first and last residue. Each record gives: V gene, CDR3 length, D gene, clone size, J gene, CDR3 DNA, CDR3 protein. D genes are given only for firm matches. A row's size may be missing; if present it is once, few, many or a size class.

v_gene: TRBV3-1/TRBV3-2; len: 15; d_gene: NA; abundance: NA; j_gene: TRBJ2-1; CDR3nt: TGTGCCAGCAGCCTTCGACTAGAAGGGTTAAATGAGCAGTTCTTC; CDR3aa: CASSLRLEGLNEQFF
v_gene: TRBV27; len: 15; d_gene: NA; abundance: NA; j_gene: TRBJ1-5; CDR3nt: TGTGCCAGCAGTTCCCACAGGGTGGGCAATCAGCCCCAGCATTTT; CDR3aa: CASSSHRVGNQPQHF
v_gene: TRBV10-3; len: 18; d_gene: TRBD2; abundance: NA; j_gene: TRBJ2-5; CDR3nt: TGTGCCATCAGTGAGTCCCTAGCGGGGGGTAACCGAGGGGAGACCCAGTACTTC; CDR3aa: CAISESLAGGNRGETQYF
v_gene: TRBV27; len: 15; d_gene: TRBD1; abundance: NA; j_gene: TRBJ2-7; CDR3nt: TGTGCCAGCAGTTTAGTTGACAGGGTAAAGATCGAGCAGTACTTC; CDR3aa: CASSLVDRVKIEQYF
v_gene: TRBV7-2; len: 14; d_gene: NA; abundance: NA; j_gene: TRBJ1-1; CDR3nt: TGTGCCAGCAGCTTGGACGGACTAAACACTGAAGCTTTCTTT; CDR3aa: CASSLDGLNTEAFF
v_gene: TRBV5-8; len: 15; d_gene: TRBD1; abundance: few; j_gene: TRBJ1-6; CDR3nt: TGTGCCAGCAGCCCTGAGGGACAGGGGAGGTCACCCCTCCACTTT; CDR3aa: CASSPEGQGRSPLHF
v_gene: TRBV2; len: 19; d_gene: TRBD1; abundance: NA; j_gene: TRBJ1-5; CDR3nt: TGTGCCAGCAGTGAAGTCCGGACAGGACAGACCCCTGGAAATCAGCCCCAGCATTTT; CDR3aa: CASSEVRTGQTPGNQPQHF
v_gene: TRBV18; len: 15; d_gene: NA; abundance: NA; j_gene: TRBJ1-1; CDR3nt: TGTGCCAGCTCACCTCAACGGGAGGGGAACACTGAAGCTTTCTTT; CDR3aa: CASSPQREGNTEAFF
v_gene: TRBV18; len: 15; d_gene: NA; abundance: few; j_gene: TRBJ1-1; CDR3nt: TGTGCCAGCTCACCATATTCCTCCTCTGACACTGAAGCTTTCTTT; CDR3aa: CASSPYSSSDTEAFF
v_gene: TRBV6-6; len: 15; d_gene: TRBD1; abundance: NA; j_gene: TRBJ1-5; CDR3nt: TGTGCCAGCAGTAAACTAGGGGGCAGCAATCAGCCCCAGCATTTT; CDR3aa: CASSKLGGSNQPQHF
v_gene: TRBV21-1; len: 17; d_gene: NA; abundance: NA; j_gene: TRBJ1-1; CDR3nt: TGTGCCACTGACCGAAATACGAACAGATTTACCCCCACTGAAGCTTTCTTT; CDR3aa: CATDRNTNRFTPTEAFF
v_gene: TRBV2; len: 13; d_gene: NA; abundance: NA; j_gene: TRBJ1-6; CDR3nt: TGTGCCAGCAGTGAGACACCCAATTCACCCCTCCACTTT; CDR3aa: CASSETPNSPLHF
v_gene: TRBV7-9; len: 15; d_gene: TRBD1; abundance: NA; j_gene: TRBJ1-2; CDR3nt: TGTGCCAGCAGCGTAGACAGGGGGCTTCACTATGGCTACACCTTC; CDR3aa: CASSVDRGLHYGYTF
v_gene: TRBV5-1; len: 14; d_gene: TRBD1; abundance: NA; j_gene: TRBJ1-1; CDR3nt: TGCGCCAGCAGCACGCAGGGGGCATCGGCTGAAGCTTTCTTT; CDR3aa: CASSTQGASAEAFF
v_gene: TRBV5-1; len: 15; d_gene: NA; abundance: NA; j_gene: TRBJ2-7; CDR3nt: TGCGCCAGCAGCGGGGGCGGTCCTGGACAATACGAGCAGTACTTC; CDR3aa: CASSGGGPGQYEQYF
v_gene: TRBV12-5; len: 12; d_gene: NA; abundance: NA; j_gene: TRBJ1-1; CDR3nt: TGTGCTCATACAATTGGGAACACTGAAGCTTTCTTT; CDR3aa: CAHTIGNTEAFF
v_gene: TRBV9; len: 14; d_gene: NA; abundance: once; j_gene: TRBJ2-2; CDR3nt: TGTGCCAGCAGCGCCTCCCTAGGGGGCGGGGAGCTGTTTTTT; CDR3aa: CASSASLGGGELFF
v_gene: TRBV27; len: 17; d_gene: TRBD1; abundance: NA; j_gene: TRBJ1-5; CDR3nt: TGTGCCAGCAGTTCTCAGACAGGGGGCATTAGCAATCAGCCCCAGCATTTT; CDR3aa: CASSSQTGGISNQPQHF
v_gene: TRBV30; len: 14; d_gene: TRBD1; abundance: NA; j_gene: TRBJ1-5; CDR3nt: TGTGCCTGGAGTATCACAGGGGTCGGACAGCCCCAGCATTTT; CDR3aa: CAWSITGVGQPQHF
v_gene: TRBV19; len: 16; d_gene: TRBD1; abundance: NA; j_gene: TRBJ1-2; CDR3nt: TGTGCCAGTAGTACTTCCGGGACAGGGTGGTCGAGAGGCTACACCTTC; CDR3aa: CASSTSGTGWSRGYTF
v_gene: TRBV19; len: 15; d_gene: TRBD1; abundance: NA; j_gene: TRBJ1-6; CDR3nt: TGTGCCAGTAGTCCAAGACAGGGACAAGATTCACCCCTCCACTTT; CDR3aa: CASSPRQGQDSPLHF
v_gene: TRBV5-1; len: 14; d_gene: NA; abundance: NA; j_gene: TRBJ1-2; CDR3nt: TGCGCCAGCAGCTTGTCTACGAATAACTATGGCTACACCTTC; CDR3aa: CASSLSTNNYGYTF
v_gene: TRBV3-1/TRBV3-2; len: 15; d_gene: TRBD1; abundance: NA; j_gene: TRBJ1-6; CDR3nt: TGTGCCAGCAGCCAGGAGGGCAGGGGGAATTCACCCCTCCACTTT; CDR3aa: CASSQEGRGNSPLHF
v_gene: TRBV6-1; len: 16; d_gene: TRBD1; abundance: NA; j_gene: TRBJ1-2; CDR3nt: TGTGCCAGCAGTGATATTCCCGGGACAGGGCACTATGGCTACACCTTC; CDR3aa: CASSDIPGTGHYGYTF
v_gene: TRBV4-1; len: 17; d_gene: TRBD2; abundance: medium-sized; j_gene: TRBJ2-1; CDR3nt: TGCGCCAGCAGTGGCCCCCCGGCGGGGGGTGTGTACAATGAGCAGTTCTTC; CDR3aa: CASSGPPAGGVYNEQFF
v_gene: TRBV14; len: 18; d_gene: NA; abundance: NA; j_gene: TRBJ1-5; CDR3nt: TGTGCCAGCAGCCAAGAGGGCCGGTCGAGGGGGTTAAGTCAGCCCCAGCATTTT; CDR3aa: CASSQEGRSRGLSQPQHF
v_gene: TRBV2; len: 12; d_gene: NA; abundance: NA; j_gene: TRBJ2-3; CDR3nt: TGTGCCAGCACCGCGGGCACAGATACGCAGTATTTT; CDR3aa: CASTAGTDTQYF
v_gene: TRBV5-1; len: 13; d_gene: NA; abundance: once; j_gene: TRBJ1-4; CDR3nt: TGCGCCAGCAGTTTACAAGCTAATGAAAAACTGTTTTTT; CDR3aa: CASSLQANEKLFF
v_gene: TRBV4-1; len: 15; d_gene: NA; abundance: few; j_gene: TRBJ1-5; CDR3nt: TGCGCCAGCAGCCAAGATAGGGCAGGGGTTTGGCCCCAGCATTTT; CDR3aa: CASSQDRAGVWPQHF
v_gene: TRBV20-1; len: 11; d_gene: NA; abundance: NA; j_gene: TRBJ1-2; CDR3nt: TGCAGTGCAACGGGGTTTCATGGCTACACCTTC; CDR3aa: CSATGFHGYTF
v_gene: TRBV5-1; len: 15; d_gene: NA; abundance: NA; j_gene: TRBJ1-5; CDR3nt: TGCGCCAGCAGCTTAGGGCAGGGAAGCAATCAGCCCCAGCATTTT; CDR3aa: CASSLGQGSNQPQHF
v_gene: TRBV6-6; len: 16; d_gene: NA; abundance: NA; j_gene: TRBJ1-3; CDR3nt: TGTGCCAGCAGTTACTCAGAACAGGGCCCTGGAAACACCATATATTTT; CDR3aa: CASSYSEQGPGNTIYF
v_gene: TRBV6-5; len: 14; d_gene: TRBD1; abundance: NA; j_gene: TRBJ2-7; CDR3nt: TGTGCCAGCAGAGCCGGGACAGGGGGCTACGAGCAGTACTTC; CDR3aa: CASRAGTGGYEQYF
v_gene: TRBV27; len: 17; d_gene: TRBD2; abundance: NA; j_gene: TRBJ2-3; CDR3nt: TGTGCCAGCAGTTTCCTCCATCGCGGGGGGGCTGGAGATACGCAGTATTTT; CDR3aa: CASSFLHRGGAGDTQYF
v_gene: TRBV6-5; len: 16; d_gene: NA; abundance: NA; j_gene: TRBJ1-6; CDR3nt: TGTGCCAGCAGTTTCAACCGACAGTCCTATAATTCACCCCTCCACTTT; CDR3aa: CASSFNRQSYNSPLHF
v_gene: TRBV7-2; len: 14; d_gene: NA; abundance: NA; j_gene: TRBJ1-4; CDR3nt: TGTGCCAGCAGCCTACTGGGGTCAGGGGAAAAACTGTTTTTT; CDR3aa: CASSLLGSGEKLFF
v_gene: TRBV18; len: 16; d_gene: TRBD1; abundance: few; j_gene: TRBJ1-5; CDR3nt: TGTGCCAGCTCACGACTTCGGGACAGGGAAAATCAGCCCCAGCATTTT; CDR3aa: CASSRLRDRENQPQHF
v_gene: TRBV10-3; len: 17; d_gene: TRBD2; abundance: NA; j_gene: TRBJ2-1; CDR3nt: TGTGCCATCAGTGATCATAAACTAGCGGGGGCCCCAAATGGGCAGTTCTTC; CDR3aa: CAISDHKLAGAPNGQFF
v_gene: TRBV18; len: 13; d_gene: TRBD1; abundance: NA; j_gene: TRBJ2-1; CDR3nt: TGTGCCAGCTCACCCAAGACAGGGACTGAGCAGTTCTTC; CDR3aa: CASSPKTGTEQFF
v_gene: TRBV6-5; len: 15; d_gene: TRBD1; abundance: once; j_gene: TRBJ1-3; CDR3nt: TGTGCCAGCAGACGGACAGGGGGCGAGGGAAACACCATATATTTT; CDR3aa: CASRRTGGEGNTIYF
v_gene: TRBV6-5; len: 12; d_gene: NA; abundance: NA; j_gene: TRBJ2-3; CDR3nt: TGTGCCAGCAGTCGGACAACAGATACGCAGTATTTT; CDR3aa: CASSRTTDTQYF
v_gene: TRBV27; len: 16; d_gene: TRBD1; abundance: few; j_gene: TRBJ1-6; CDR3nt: TGTGCCAGCAGTTTCCAAAGACAGGGTCGGAATTCACCCCTCCACTTT; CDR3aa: CASSFQRQGRNSPLHF
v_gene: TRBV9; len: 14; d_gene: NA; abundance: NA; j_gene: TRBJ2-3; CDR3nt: TGTGCCAGCAGCGTAGACGACTACACAGATACGCAGTATTTT; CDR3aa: CASSVDDYTDTQYF
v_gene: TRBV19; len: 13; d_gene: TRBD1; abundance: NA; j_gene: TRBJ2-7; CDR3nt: TGTGCCAGCGGGGACAGTAAAGTTTACGAGCAGTACTTC; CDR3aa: CASGDSKVYEQYF
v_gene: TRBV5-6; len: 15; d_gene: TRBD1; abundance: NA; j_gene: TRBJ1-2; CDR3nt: TGTGCCAGCAGTTCGACCGGGACAGGGAACTCTGGCTACACCTTC; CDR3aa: CASSSTGTGNSGYTF
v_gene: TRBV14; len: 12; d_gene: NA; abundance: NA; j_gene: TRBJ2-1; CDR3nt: TGTGCCAGCAGCCAAGATGCCGGTGAGCAGTTCTTC; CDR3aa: CASSQDAGEQFF